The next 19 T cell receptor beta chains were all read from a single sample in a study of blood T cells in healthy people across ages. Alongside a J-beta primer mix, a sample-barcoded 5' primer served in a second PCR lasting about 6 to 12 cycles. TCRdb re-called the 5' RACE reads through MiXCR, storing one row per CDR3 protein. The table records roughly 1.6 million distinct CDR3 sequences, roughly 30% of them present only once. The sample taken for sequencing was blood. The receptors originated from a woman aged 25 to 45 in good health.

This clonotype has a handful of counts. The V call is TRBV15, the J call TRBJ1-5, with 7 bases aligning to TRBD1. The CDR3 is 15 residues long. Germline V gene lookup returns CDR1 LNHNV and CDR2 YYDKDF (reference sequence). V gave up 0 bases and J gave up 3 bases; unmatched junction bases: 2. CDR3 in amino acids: CATSRDQGVNQPQHF. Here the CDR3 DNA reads TGTGCCACCAGCAGAGATCAGGGGGTCAATCAGCCCCAGCATTTT.

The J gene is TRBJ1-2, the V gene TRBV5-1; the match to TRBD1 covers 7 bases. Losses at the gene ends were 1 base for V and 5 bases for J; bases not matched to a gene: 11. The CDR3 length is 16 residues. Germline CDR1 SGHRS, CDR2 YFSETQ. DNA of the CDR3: TGCGCCAGCAGCTTGAAGGGGGCCGGAGTGGAGTATGGCTACACCTTC. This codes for CASSLKGAGVEYGYTF.

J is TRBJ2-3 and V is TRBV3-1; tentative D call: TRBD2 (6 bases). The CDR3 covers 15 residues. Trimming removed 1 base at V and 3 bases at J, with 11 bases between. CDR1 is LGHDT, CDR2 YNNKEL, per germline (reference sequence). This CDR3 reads CASSQAGETTDTQYF. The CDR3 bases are TGTGCCAGCAGCCAAGCGGGAGAGACGACAGATACGCAGTATTTT.

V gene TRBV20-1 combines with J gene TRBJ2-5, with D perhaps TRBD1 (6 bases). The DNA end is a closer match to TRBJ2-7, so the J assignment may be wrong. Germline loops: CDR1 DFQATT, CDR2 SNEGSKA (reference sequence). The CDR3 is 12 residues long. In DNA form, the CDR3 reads TGCAGGGCTGGAGAGGGGGCCTACGAGCAGTACTTC. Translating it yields CRAGEGAYEQYF.

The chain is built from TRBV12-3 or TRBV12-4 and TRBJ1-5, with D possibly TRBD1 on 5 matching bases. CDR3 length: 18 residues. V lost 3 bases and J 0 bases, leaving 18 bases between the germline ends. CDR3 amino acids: CASSFRDPVAYSNQPQHF. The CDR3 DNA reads TGTGCCAGCAGTTTTAGGGACCCGGTGGCCTATAGCAATCAGCCCCAGCATTTT.

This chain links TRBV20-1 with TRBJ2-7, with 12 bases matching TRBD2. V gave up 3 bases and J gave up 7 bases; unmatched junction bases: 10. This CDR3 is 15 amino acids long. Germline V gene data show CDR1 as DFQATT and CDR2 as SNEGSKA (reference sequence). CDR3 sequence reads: CSASLLAGGRVEQYF. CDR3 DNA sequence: TGCAGTGCTAGCCTCCTAGCGGGAGGGCGGGTTGAGCAGTACTTC.

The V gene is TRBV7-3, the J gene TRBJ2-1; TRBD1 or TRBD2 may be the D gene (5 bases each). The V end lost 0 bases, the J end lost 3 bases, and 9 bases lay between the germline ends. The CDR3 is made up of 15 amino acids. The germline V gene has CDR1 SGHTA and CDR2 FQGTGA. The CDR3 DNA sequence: TGTGCCAGCAGCTTAACGGGGGACGGCTACAATGAGCAGTTCTTC. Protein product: CASSLTGDGYNEQFF.

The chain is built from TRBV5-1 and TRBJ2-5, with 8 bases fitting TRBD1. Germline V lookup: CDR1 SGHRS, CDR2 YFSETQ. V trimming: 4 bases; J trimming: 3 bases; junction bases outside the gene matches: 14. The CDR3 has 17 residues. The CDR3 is CASSETVRGQGKETQYF. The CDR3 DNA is TGCGCCAGCAGCGAGACCGTCCGCGGACAGGGAAAAGAGACCCAGTACTTC.

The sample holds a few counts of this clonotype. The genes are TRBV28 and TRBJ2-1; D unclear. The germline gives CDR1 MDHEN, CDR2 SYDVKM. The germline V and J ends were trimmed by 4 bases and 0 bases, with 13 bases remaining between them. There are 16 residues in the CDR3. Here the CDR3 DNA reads TGTGCCAGCAGTTCCCGCACACTCAGCTCCTACAATGAGCAGTTCTTC. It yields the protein CASSSRTLSSYNEQFF.

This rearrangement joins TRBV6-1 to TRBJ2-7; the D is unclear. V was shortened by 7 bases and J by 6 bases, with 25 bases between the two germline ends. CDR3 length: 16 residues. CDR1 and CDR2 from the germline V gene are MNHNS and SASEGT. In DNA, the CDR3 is TGTGCCAGCATGGGTACAACCTTAGACGATTACGCCGAGCAGTACTTC. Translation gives CASMGTTLDDYAEQYF.

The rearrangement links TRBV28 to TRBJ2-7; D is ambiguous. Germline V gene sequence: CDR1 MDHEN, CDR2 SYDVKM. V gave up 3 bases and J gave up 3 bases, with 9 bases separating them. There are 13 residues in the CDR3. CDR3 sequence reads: CASSLSFVYEQYF. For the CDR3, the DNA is TGTGCCAGCAGTTTGAGTTTCGTCTACGAGCAGTACTTC. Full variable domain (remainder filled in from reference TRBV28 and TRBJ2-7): DVKVTQSSRYLVKRTGEKVFLECVQDMDHENMFWYRQDPGLGLRLIYFSYDVKMKEKGDIPEGYSVSREKKERFSLILESASTNQTSMYLCASSLSFVYEQYFGPGTRLTVT.

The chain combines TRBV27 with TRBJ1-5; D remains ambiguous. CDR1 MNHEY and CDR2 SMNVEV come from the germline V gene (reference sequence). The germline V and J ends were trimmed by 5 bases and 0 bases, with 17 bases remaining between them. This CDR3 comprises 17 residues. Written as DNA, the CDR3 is TGTGCCAGCAGTCACGGAGACGGCAGAGTTAGCAATCAGCCCCAGCATTTT. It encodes CASSHGDGRVSNQPQHF.

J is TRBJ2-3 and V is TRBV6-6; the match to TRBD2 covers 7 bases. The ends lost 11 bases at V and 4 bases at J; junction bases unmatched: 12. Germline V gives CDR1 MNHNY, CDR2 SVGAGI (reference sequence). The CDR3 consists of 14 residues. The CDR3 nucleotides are TGTGCCGGGTCCCGGGGCGGGAGTCCAGATACGCAGTATTTT. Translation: CAGSRGGSPDTQYF.

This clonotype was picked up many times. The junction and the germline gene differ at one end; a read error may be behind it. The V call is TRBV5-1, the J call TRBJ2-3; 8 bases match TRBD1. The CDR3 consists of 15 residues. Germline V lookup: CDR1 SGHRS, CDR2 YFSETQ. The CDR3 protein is CASSDQGARTDTQYF. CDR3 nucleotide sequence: TGTGCCAGCAGTGATCAGGGGGCCCGCACAGATACGCAGTATTTT. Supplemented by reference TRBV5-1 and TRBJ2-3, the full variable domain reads KAGVTQTPRYLIKTRGQQVTLSCSPISGHRSVSWYQQTPGQGLQFLFEYFSETQRNKGNFPGRFSGRQFSNSRSEMNVSTLELGDSALYLCASSDQGARTDTQYFGPGTRLTVL.

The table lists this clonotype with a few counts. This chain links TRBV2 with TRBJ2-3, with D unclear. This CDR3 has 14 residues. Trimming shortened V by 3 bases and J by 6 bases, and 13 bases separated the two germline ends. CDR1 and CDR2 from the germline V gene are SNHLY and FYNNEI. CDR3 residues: CASSDGVVDDTQYF. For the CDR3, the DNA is TGTGCCAGCAGTGATGGGGTGGTTGATGATACGCAGTATTTT.

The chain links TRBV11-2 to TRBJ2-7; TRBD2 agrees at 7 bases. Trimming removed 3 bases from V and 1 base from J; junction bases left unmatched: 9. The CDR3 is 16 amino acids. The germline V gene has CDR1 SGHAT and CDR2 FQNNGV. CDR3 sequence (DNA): TGTGCCAGCAGCTTCGTGGGCGGGAGAGTGTCCTACGAGCAGTACTTC. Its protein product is CASSFVGGRVSYEQYF.

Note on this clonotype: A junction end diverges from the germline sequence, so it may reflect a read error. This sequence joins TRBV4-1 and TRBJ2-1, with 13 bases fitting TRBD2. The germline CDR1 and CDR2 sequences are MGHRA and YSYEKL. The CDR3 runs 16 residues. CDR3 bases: TGCGCCAGCAGCCATGGACTAGCGGGAGTGAACAACGAGCAGTTCTTC. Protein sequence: CASSHGLAGVNNEQFF.

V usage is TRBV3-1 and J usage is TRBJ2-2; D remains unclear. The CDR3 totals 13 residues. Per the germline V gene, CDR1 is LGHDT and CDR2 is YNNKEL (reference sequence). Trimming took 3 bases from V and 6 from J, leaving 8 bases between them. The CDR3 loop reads CASSQKLSGELFF. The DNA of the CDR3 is TGTGCCAGCAGCCAGAAATTGTCCGGGGAGCTGTTTTTT.

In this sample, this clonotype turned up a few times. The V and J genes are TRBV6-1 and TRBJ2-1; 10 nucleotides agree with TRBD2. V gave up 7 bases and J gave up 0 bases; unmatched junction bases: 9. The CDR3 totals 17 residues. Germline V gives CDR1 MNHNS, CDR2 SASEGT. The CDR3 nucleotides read TGTGCCAGCAAGCGGGAGGGCCTCGAAAGCTCCTACAATGAGCAGTTCTTC. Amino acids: CASKREGLESSYNEQFF.